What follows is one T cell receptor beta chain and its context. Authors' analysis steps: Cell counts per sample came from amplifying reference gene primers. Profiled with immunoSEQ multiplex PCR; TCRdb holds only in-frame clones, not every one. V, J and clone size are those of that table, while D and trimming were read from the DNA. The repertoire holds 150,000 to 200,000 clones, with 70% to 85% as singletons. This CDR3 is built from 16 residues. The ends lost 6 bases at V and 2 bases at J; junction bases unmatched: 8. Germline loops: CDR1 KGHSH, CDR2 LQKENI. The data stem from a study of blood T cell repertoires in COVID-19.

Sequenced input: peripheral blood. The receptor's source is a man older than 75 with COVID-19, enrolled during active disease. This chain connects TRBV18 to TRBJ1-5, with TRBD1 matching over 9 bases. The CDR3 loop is CASSRLDRGGNQPQHF. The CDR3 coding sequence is TGTGCCAGCTCGCGATTGGACAGGGGTGGCAATCAGCCCCAGCATTTT.